The 31 T cell receptor beta chains below come from one sample, sequenced in a study of blood T cell repertoires in COVID-19. The repertoire was sequenced with immunoSEQ multiplex PCR; TCRdb's copy has only in-frame clones and lacks some. The sample holds roughly 180,000 clones, roughly 88% seen once. Sequencing used peripheral blood. These receptors were collected from a man older than 75 with COVID-19, enrolled during active disease.

This clone appeared once. Here the CDR3 DNA reads TGTGCCAGCAGTTTATCTTCCGGGGACAGGTTTATCTCCTACGAGCAGTACTTC. It specifies CASSLSSGDRFISYEQYF. The chain joins TRBV27 to TRBJ2-7, with 8 bases aligning to TRBD1. The CDR3 runs 18 residues. Germline V gene sequence: CDR1 MNHEY, CDR2 SMNVEV (reference sequence). The ends lost 0 bases at V and 0 bases at J; junction bases unmatched: 10.

The J gene is TRBJ2-7, the V gene TRBV19; no firm D call. Germline V gives CDR1 LNHDA, CDR2 SQIVND (reference sequence). Between the trimmed V and J ends, which lost 4 bases and 2 bases, there was a span of 3 bases. The length of the CDR3 is 11 residues. The CDR3 DNA follows: TGTGCCAGTAGTACCACCTACGAGCAGTACTTC. Protein sequence: CASSTTYEQYF.

V gene TRBV27 combines with J gene TRBJ2-6, with 10 bases that match TRBD1. The junction had 9 bases not matched to a gene; V was cut back by 2 bases and J by 5 bases. Germline values: CDR1 MNHEY, CDR2 SMNVEV (reference sequence). The CDR3 extends over 18 amino acids. Here the CDR3 DNA reads TGTGCCAGCAGTTTAAAGGGACAGGGGACGAGGAGGGCCAACGTCCTGACTTTC. Translation: CASSLKGQGTRRANVLTF. Combining the CDR3 with reference TRBV27 and TRBJ2-6 gives the whole variable domain EAQVTQNPRYLITVTGKKLTVTCSQNMNHEYMSWYRQDPGLGLRQIYYSMNVEVTDKGDVPEGYKVSRKEKRNFPLILESPSPNQTSLYFCASSLKGQGTRRANVLTFGAGSRLTVL.

V usage is TRBV7-2 and J usage is TRBJ2-3, with D perhaps matching TRBD2 (7 bases). Trimming took 3 bases from V and 2 from J, leaving 15 bases between them. The CDR3 runs 16 residues. Looked up from germline, CDR1 is SGHTA and CDR2 is FQGNSA. CDR3 nucleotides: TGTGCCAGCAGCTTTCAAGCGGGGACATACACAGATACGCAGTATTTT. Protein: CASSFQAGTYTDTQYF.

J is TRBJ1-3 and V is TRBV29-1, with 11 bases matching TRBD1. The CDR3 extends over 14 amino acids. CDR1 is SQVTM and CDR2 is ANQGSEA in the germline V gene. V was pared by 7 bases and J by 0 bases, with 2 bases of the junction left unmatched. The CDR3, as DNA: TGCAGCGGTGGGACAGGGGGCTCTGGAAACACCATATATTTT. Translated, it gives CSGGTGGSGNTIYF.

The chain combines TRBV28 with TRBJ1-2, with D perhaps TRBD1 (6 bases). This CDR3 is 14 amino acids long. Germline CDR1 is MDHEN and CDR2 is SYDVKM. The V and J ends lost 5 bases and 5 bases respectively, with 15 bases between them. The CDR3 DNA reads TGTGCCAGCAGTAACAGGGTTGTGAGATATGGCTACACCTTC. Translated: CASSNRVVRYGYTF.

This chain uses TRBV10-3 with TRBJ1-2, with TRBD1 matching over 8 bases. V was clipped by 6 bases and J by 5 bases; unmatched bases: 8. The CDR3 runs to 14 residues. In germline, CDR1 is ENHRY, CDR2 SYGVKD. DNA for the CDR3: TGTGCCATCAGGCAGGGGGCTTCTGAATATGGCTACACCTTC. Amino acid sequence: CAIRQGASEYGYTF.

This clone was picked up one time. The V and J genes are TRBV7-9 and TRBJ1-6, with a tentative D call TRBD1 (5 bases). Trimming took 5 bases from V and 10 from J, leaving 15 bases between them. Germline CDR1 and CDR2: SEHNR and FQNEAQ (reference sequence). This CDR3 is built from 14 residues. CDR3 sequence (DNA): TGTGCCAGCAGCCTCCCCCAGGGCCACTCACCCCTCCACTTT. Protein: CASSLPQGHSPLHF.

The chain is built from TRBV4-2 and TRBJ1-2; 9 bases line up with TRBD1. Germline trimming cut 5 bases from V and 2 bases from J; bases unmatched to any gene: 3. The V gene's germline CDR1 is LGHNA and CDR2 YNFKEQ. This CDR3 is 14 amino acids long. The DNA of the CDR3 is TGTGCCAGCAGCTTTACAGGGGGCAACTATGGCTACACCTTC. Protein: CASSFTGGNYGYTF.

This chain's CDR3 is CASSQGGGRWSYNEQFF. CDR3 coding DNA: TGTGCCAGCTCGCAGGGGGGTGGCCGGTGGTCCTACAATGAGCAGTTCTTC. This sequence joins TRBV18 and TRBJ2-1; a possible D gene is TRBD1 (7 bases). Deletions cut 6 bases from V and 1 base from J, with 19 bases between. This CDR3 region has 17 residues. Germline CDR1 KGHSH, CDR2 LQKENI. The complete variable domain, with remaining parts taken from reference TRBV18 and TRBJ2-1, reads NAGVMQNPRHLVRRRGQEARLRCSPMKGHSHVYWYRQLPEEGLKFMVYLQKENIIDESGMPKERFSAEFPKEGPSILRIQQVVRGDSAAYFCASSQGGGRWSYNEQFFGPGTRLTVL.

This clone was picked up one time. This sequence joins TRBV7-2 and TRBJ2-1; possibly TRBD1 for D (6 bases). V was cut by 6 bases and J by 10 bases, with 10 bases left in between. The germline V gene has CDR1 SGHTA and CDR2 FQGNSA. The CDR3 contains 11 residues. CDR3 amino acids: CASRKGVEQFF. Written as DNA, the CDR3 is TGTGCCAGCAGGAAGGGGGTGGAGCAGTTCTTC.

The V call is TRBV12-3 or TRBV12-4, the J call TRBJ1-1, with D unresolved. Trimming took off 3 bases at V and 1 base at J, with 6 bases between the two ends. CDR3 length: 13 residues. This CDR3 is CASSLNGNTEAFF. Here the CDR3 DNA reads TGTGCCAGCAGTTTGAACGGGAACACTGAAGCTTTCTTT.

V usage is TRBV28 and J usage is TRBJ1-2; maybe TRBD1 (6 bases). V was cut by 3 bases and J by 4 bases, with 15 bases left in between. CDR1 is MDHEN, CDR2 SYDVKM, per germline. This CDR3 spans 15 amino acids. The CDR3 sequence is CASSLTGPLGYGYTF. In DNA form, the CDR3 reads TGTGCCAGCAGTTTGACAGGCCCCCTAGGCTATGGCTACACCTTC.

The genes are TRBV12-5 and TRBJ1-6; no firm D call. V lost 6 bases, J lost 10 bases, and 10 bases lay in between. The CDR3 runs 12 residues. CDR1 LGHNT and CDR2 FRNRAP come from the germline V gene. This chain's CDR3 is CASGPLTSPLHF. CDR3 DNA sequence: TGTGCTAGTGGCCCCCTCACATCACCCCTCCACTTT.

This clone was detected once. This rearrangement joins TRBV7-2 to TRBJ2-3, with D maybe TRBD1 (7 bases). Germline V gene sequence: CDR1 SGHTA, CDR2 FQGNSA. V lost 5 bases and J 10 bases, leaving 19 bases between the germline ends. CDR3 length: 14 residues. The CDR3 loop is CASSPTVQGGAQYF. CDR3 coding DNA: TGTGCCAGCAGCCCGACGGTTCAGGGGGGAGCGCAGTATTTT.

The chain recombines TRBV6-6 with TRBJ1-2; maybe TRBD1 (6 bases). The length of the CDR3 is 12 residues. V lost 4 bases and J lost 8, with 11 bases in between. Germline CDR1 reads MNHNY; CDR2 reads SVGAGI (reference sequence). The CDR3 sequence is CASSSQGDGYTF. The CDR3 region has the DNA TGTGCCAGCAGTTCACAGGGAGACGGCTACACCTTC.

The chain carries TRBV5-6 and TRBJ2-2; 8 bases align to TRBD1. With V trimmed by 4 bases and J by 3 bases, 8 bases remained unmatched. This CDR3 region has 16 residues. CDR1 is SGHDT, CDR2 YYEEEE, per germline. The CDR3 loop is CASSPWDRRYTGELFF. Written as DNA, the CDR3 is TGTGCCAGCAGCCCGTGGGACAGGAGATACACCGGGGAGCTGTTTTTT.

This clone showed up just once. The rearrangement uses TRBV12-5 and TRBJ1-5; 10 bases fit TRBD1. V gave up 0 bases and J gave up 0 bases; unmatched junction bases: 8. CDR1 LGHNT and CDR2 FRNRAP come from the germline V gene. The CDR3 runs 19 residues. The CDR3: CASGLVEWGTGDSNQPQHF. The CDR3 nucleotides are TGTGCTAGTGGTTTGGTAGAATGGGGGACAGGGGATAGCAATCAGCCCCAGCATTTT.

The chain recombines TRBV5-1 with TRBJ1-1; D is unresolved. Germline lookup yields CDR1 SGHRS and CDR2 YFSETQ. The CDR3 spans 15 residues. V was trimmed by 0 bases and J by 0 bases, leaving 9 bases between them. The CDR3 is CASSLDGPLNTEAFF. The CDR3 DNA is TGCGCCAGCAGCTTGGACGGTCCTCTGAACACTGAAGCTTTCTTT.

This clone has a handful of counts. V gene TRBV5-4 combines with J gene TRBJ2-7, with a tentative D call TRBD2 (5 bases). Trimming removed 0 bases from V and 4 bases from J, with 11 bases in between. Germline V gives CDR1 SGHNT, CDR2 YYREEE (reference sequence). This CDR3 has 14 residues. CDR3 residues: CASSLGGRRYEQYF. As DNA, the CDR3 is TGTGCCAGCAGCTTGGGAGGGAGAAGGTACGAGCAGTACTTC.

This clone was counted once. The chain has TRBV19 and TRBJ1-1, with TRBD1 as a possible D gene (5 bases). Germline V lookup: CDR1 LNHDA, CDR2 SQIVND (reference sequence). Trimming removed 6 bases at V and 1 base at J, with 12 bases between. The CDR3 has 14 amino acids. The CDR3 loop is CASRDQGPNTEAFF. The CDR3 nucleotides read TGTGCCAGTAGGGATCAGGGCCCGAACACTGAAGCTTTCTTT.

The chain uses TRBV7-9 and TRBJ1-3; 7 nucleotides align to TRBD1. The CDR3 sequence is 16 residues long. J was trimmed by 0 bases and V by 5 bases; bases with no gene match: 7. Germline V gene data show CDR1 as SEHNR and CDR2 as FQNEAQ (reference sequence). The CDR3 nucleotides are TGTGCCAGCAGCCCCAGGGGGGATCCCTCTGGAAACACCATATATTTT. Translated, it gives CASSPRGDPSGNTIYF.

This chain links TRBV6-2 or TRBV6-3 with TRBJ1-1; TRBD1 might be the D (6 bases). Trimming cost V 5 bases and J 4 bases, with 20 bases left between them. The CDR3 runs 16 residues. Looked up from germline, CDR1 is MNHEY and CDR2 is SVGEGT. The CDR3 loop reads CASSRGVLTGITEAFF. As DNA, the CDR3 is TGTGCCAGCAGTCGAGGCGTACTTACAGGGATCACTGAAGCTTTCTTT.

This sequence joins TRBV19 and TRBJ2-2; the D is unclear. This CDR3 spans 17 amino acids. With 5 bases removed from V and 3 bases from J, the gap between germline ends came to 19 bases. Germline V CDR1 and CDR2: LNHDA, SQIVND (reference sequence). The CDR3 sequence is CASSPPTSFYDTGELFF. CDR3 DNA: TGTGCCAGTAGTCCACCGACTTCTTTTTACGACACCGGGGAGCTGTTTTTT.

V and J are TRBV7-9 and TRBJ1-5; D gene ambiguous. CDR1 is SEHNR and CDR2 is FQNEAQ in the germline V gene (reference sequence). CDR3 length equals 13 residues. V was shortened by 1 base and J by 4 bases, with 5 bases between the two germline ends. The CDR3 sequence is CASSLGQNQPQHF. The CDR3, as DNA: TGTGCCAGCAGCTTAGGGCAGAATCAGCCCCAGCATTTT.

This clone was detected once. The V call is TRBV7-2, the J call TRBJ1-3, with D possibly TRBD1 on 5 matching bases. The CDR3 is 16 amino acids. Germline V CDR1 and CDR2: SGHTA, FQGNSA. Trimming shortened V by 3 bases and J by 2 bases, and 14 bases separated the two germline ends. CDR3 DNA: TGTGCCAGCAGCTTGGGTCCGGCGGGGGCTGGAAACACCATATATTTT. Its protein product is CASSLGPAGAGNTIYF.

The chain employs TRBV3-1 (or the pseudogene TRBV3-2) and TRBJ2-3, with D possibly TRBD1 on 6 matching bases. Germline CDR1 and CDR2: LGHDT and YNNKEL (reference sequence). The CDR3 has 13 amino acids. Trimming removed 4 bases at V and 4 bases at J, with 9 bases between. CDR3 bases: TGTGCCAGCAGCCTTGAGGGGGCAGATACGCAGTATTTT. This encodes CASSLEGADTQYF.

The rearrangement joins TRBV15 to TRBJ2-3; the match to TRBD2 covers 10 bases. V gave up 2 bases and J gave up 6 bases; unmatched junction bases: 5. CDR3 length: 15 residues. CDR1 LNHNV and CDR2 YYDKDF come from the germline V gene (reference sequence). Here the CDR3 reads CATSRRAGGPDTQYF. For the CDR3, the DNA is TGTGCCACCAGCAGAAGAGCGGGGGGGCCGGATACGCAGTATTTT.

The gene calls are TRBV7-2 and TRBJ1-2, with TRBD1 as a possible D gene (6 bases). V shed 0 bases and J shed 5 bases, with 13 bases lying between them. The CDR3 has 15 residues. Germline-derived CDR1 and CDR2 are SGHTA and FQGNSA. The CDR3 sequence: CASSLAAGAVYGYTF. The CDR3 nucleotides read TGTGCCAGCAGCTTAGCGGCAGGGGCAGTGTATGGCTACACCTTC.

This clone has just one count. The rearrangement joins TRBV4-1 to TRBJ1-2; D is perhaps TRBD1 (5 bases). The CDR3 sequence is 15 residues long. V gave up 3 bases and J gave up 2 bases, with 13 bases separating them. Germline-derived CDR1 and CDR2 are MGHRA and YSYEKL. CDR3 coding DNA: TGCGCCAGCAGCCAGGGTTGGGGGGGAAACTATGGCTACACCTTC. It encodes CASSQGWGGNYGYTF.

Written as DNA, the CDR3 is TGTGCCAGCAGCTTGGTCCCAGGGTCGAACACTGAAGCTTTCTTT. Encoded protein: CASSLVPGSNTEAFF. The V gene is TRBV5-6, the J gene TRBJ1-1, with D perhaps matching TRBD1 (5 bases). V gave up 0 bases and J gave up 1 base, with 10 bases separating them. CDR3 size: 15 residues. Per germline, CDR1 SGHDT and CDR2 YYEEEE.